The entry below gives a single TCR beta chain sequence along with its context. The record originates from a study of T cell changes during pregnancy in multiple sclerosis. The CDR3 has 16 residues. Looked up from germline, CDR1 is PRHDT and CDR2 is FYEKMQ (reference sequence). With V trimmed by 4 bases and J by 5 bases, 3 bases remained unmatched. TCRdb's table, derived via immunoSEQ multiplex PCR, lists solely in-frame clones and lacks some. Among approximately 120,000 clones listed, 96% were seen once. The sequencing used peripheral blood, collected after pregnancy. The TCR was taken from a female donor with multiple sclerosis, enrolled in a pregnancy study. The chain combines TRBV13 with TRBJ2-2, with TRBD2 matching over 14 bases. CDR3 DNA: TGTGCCAGCAGCTGGGGACTAGCGGGAGCAACCGGGGAGCTGTTTTTT. This encodes CASSWGLAGATGELFF.